This T cell receptor beta chain is from a study of control samples from healthy donors and cancer patients. TCRdb keeps only in-frame clones here, not all; method: immunoSEQ multiplex PCR. This table holds under 150,000 clones, 90% to 95% found once. The length of the CDR3 is 14 residues. V was pared by 1 base and J by 6 bases, with 4 bases of the junction left unmatched. CDR1 SGHTA and CDR2 FQGNSA come from the germline V gene. This clone was seen only once. This chain joins TRBV7-2 and TRBJ2-3, with 7 bases lining up with TRBD1. The sequence derives from a man aged 50 or older with head and neck cancer. The material sequenced was PBMCs. CDR3 coding DNA: TGTGCCAGCAGCTTAGAACAGGGGATGGATACGCAGTATTTT. It codes for CASSLEQGMDTQYF.